Shown below are 18 T cell receptor beta chains from a single sample sequenced in a study of beta chain features in type 1 diabetes. Antigen specificity for these receptors is unknown. Broader study findings: TCRB CDR3 length was moderately but significantly reduced in all four CD4+ subsets of Type 1 diabetes patients.

The investigators reverse transcribed all of the isolated RNA, so they sequenced expressed TCRB transcripts. Produced via immunoSEQ multiplex PCR; TCRdb's table is partial and in-frame only. The sample includes about 710,000 clones, around 15% of them seen just once. Sequencing used naive CD4+ T cells from blood. These receptors originate from a man younger than 35 with type 1 diabetes.

This clone was observed a few times. The V and J genes are TRBV30 and TRBJ2-1, with D unresolved. This CDR3 region has 12 residues. Germline CDR1 reads GTSNPN; CDR2 reads SVGIG (reference sequence). V was cut by 4 bases and J by 2 bases, with 6 bases left in between. The CDR3 DNA is TGTGCCTGGATCGACCCCTACAATGAGCAGTTCTTC. As protein: CAWIDPYNEQFF.

This clone has a handful of counts. The V call is TRBV7-2, the J call TRBJ2-2; 12 nucleotides line up with TRBD2. Per the germline V gene, CDR1 is SGHTA and CDR2 is FQGNSA. With V trimmed by 8 bases and J by 1 base, 5 bases remained unmatched. The length of the CDR3 is 16 residues. The CDR3 sequence: CASPTSGGLNTGELFF. In DNA form, the CDR3 reads TGTGCCAGCCCGACTAGCGGGGGCTTGAACACCGGGGAGCTGTTTTTT.

This chain joins TRBV15 and TRBJ1-6; D call uncertain. The CDR3 is 15 residues long. Germline V gives CDR1 LNHNV, CDR2 YYDKDF (reference sequence). V was cut by 0 bases and J by 6 bases, with 9 bases left in between. Here the CDR3 DNA reads TGTGCCACCAGCAGAGAGTTCTGGGGTAATTCACCCCTCCACTTT. It encodes CATSREFWGNSPLHF.

The chain carries TRBV6-5 and TRBJ2-2, with D maybe TRBD1 (6 bases). V was shortened by 4 bases and J by 1 base, with 10 bases between the two germline ends. The CDR3 is 15 residues long. In germline, CDR1 is MNHEY, CDR2 SVGAGI. CDR3 sequence: CASSSGRGNTGELFF. CDR3 DNA sequence: TGTGCCAGCAGTTCCGGCAGGGGGAACACCGGGGAGCTGTTTTTT.

V gene TRBV9 combines with J gene TRBJ2-3, with D uncertain. Trimming took off 0 bases at V and 6 bases at J, with 11 bases between the two ends. Germline V gives CDR1 SGDLS, CDR2 YYNGEE. This CDR3 has 14 residues. The CDR3 protein is CASSVGPPLDTQYF. The CDR3 DNA is TGTGCCAGCAGCGTAGGACCTCCCCTGGATACGCAGTATTTT.

The table lists this clone with a few counts. The chain joins TRBV11-2 to TRBJ2-1; 12 nucleotides align to TRBD2. The length of the CDR3 is 15 residues. The germline V gene has CDR1 SGHAT and CDR2 FQNNGV. V trimming: 4 bases; J trimming: 7 bases; junction bases outside the gene matches: 5. The CDR3 DNA sequence: TGTGCCAGCAGCTCTAGCGGGGGGGCGAGGAATGAGCAGTTCTTC. Amino acid sequence: CASSSSGGARNEQFF. The full variable domain, rest sourced from reference TRBV11-2 and TRBJ2-1, is EAGVAQSPRYKIIEKRQSVAFWCNPISGHATLYWYQQILGQGPKLLIQFQNNGVVDDSQLPKDRFSAERLKGVDSTLKIQPAKLEDSAVYLCASSSSGGARNEQFFGPGTRLTVL.

This clone has only a few counts. This sample includes further DNA sequences coding for the same CDR3. V usage is TRBV7-9 and J usage is TRBJ1-1; D ambiguous. V lost 1 base and J 3 bases, leaving 6 bases between the germline ends. The CDR3 length is 13 residues. From germline, CDR1 is SEHNR and CDR2 FQNEAQ (reference sequence). CDR3 sequence (DNA): TGTGCCAGCAGCTTAGTCGGGGACACTGAAGCTTTCTTT. Protein sequence: CASSLVGDTEAFF.

V usage is TRBV10-3 and J usage is TRBJ1-5, with 8 nucleotides matching TRBD1. The V gene's germline CDR1 is ENHRY and CDR2 SYGVKD. V shed 0 bases, J shed 6 bases, and the junction held 4 bases outside the gene matches. The CDR3 runs 15 residues. The CDR3 loop reads CAISESNRGVQPQHF. The CDR3 bases are TGTGCCATCAGTGAGTCAAACAGGGGGGTTCAGCCCCAGCATTTT.

This clone was observed a few times. J is TRBJ1-5 and V is TRBV27; 8 bases map to TRBD1. The CDR3 has 15 amino acids. Germline CDR1 MNHEY, CDR2 SMNVEV (reference sequence). The V and J ends lost 8 bases and 6 bases, in that order; junction bases with no gene match: 12. CDR3 coding DNA: TGTGCCAGCGCATGGTCAGGACAGGGAAGTCAGCCCCAGCATTTT. Protein product: CASAWSGQGSQPQHF.

This clone was observed a single time. The chain carries TRBV5-1 and TRBJ2-1, with 8 bases lining up with TRBD1. The CDR3 contains 14 residues. Germline CDR1 is SGHRS and CDR2 is YFSETQ. Germline trimming cut 0 bases from V and 8 bases from J; bases unmatched to any gene: 4. For the CDR3, the DNA is TGCGCCAGCAGCTTGGATGACAGGGGCCATGAGCAGTTCTTC. This gives the protein CASSLDDRGHEQFF. Based on the CDR3 plus reference TRBV5-1 and TRBJ2-1, the full variable domain is KAGVTQTPRYLIKTRGQQVTLSCSPISGHRSVSWYQQTPGQGLQFLFEYFSETQRNKGNFPGRFSGRQFSNSRSEMNVSTLELGDSALYLCASSLDDRGHEQFFGPGTRLTVL.

The sample holds a few counts of this clone. V gene TRBV6-1 combines with J gene TRBJ2-1; D is possibly TRBD2 (5 bases). V was clipped by 6 bases and J by 3 bases, with 9 bases between them. The CDR3 is made up of 13 amino acids. Germline CDR1 reads MNHNS; CDR2 reads SASEGT. Here the CDR3 DNA reads TGTGCCAGCAGGGAGGTTATCTACAATGAGCAGTTCTTC. This translates into CASREVIYNEQFF.

The V call is TRBV18, the J call TRBJ2-3; no firm D call. Germline V gene data show CDR1 as KGHSH and CDR2 as LQKENI. Deletions cut 6 bases from V and 6 bases from J, with 7 bases between. CDR3 length equals 11 residues. The CDR3 loop is CASSSLDTQYF. In DNA, the CDR3 is TGTGCCAGCTCCTCCTTGGATACGCAGTATTTT.

This chain connects TRBV4-3 to TRBJ2-5; D remains unclear. Per germline, CDR1 LGHNA and CDR2 YSLEER. The CDR3 sequence is 12 residues long. V was cut by 0 bases and J by 5 bases, with 4 bases left in between. CDR3 nucleotide sequence: TGCGCCAGCAGCCAAGAGCCTGAGACCCAGTACTTC. Its translation: CASSQEPETQYF.

The chain carries TRBV5-1 and TRBJ2-7; 12 positions match TRBD2. CDR3 length: 15 amino acids. After removal of 5 bases from V and 6 bases from J, the junction contained 9 bases not matched to a gene. Germline values: CDR1 SGHRS, CDR2 YFSETQ. The CDR3 DNA reads TGCGCCAGCAGGTCCCCGGGACTAGCGGGTGGCGAGCAGTACTTC. Residues: CASRSPGLAGGEQYF.

This clone occurred a few times. The genes are TRBV4-1 and TRBJ2-7; D call uncertain. This CDR3 contains 15 residues. CDR1 is MGHRA and CDR2 is YSYEKL in the germline V gene. V shed 0 bases and J shed 0 bases, with 9 bases lying between them. CDR3 protein: CASSQDRWRSYEQYF. The DNA for the CDR3 is TGCGCCAGCAGCCAAGATAGATGGCGCTCCTACGAGCAGTACTTC.

V and J are TRBV4-3 and TRBJ1-1; 7 bases align to TRBD1. V shed 0 bases and J 3 bases; nucleotides not matched to a gene: 4. This CDR3 comprises 15 residues. CDR1 is LGHNA, CDR2 YSLEER, per germline. CDR3: CASSQDNRGDTEAFF. CDR3 nucleotide sequence: TGCGCCAGCAGCCAAGACAACAGGGGAGACACTGAAGCTTTCTTT.

The table lists this clone with a few counts. The junction and the germline gene differ at one end; a read error may be behind it. This chain links TRBV30 with TRBJ1-1; D uncertain. Germline CDR1 reads GTSNPN; CDR2 reads SVGIG (reference sequence). This CDR3 comprises 12 residues. The CDR3 coding sequence is TGTGCCTGGAGTCCCTTGAACGCTGAAGCTTTCTTT. This gives the protein CAWSPLNAEAFF.

The V call is TRBV30, the J call TRBJ2-5; D gene uncertain. Germline assignment: CDR1 GTSNPN and CDR2 SVGIG (reference sequence). The V gene lost 1 base and the J gene lost 5 bases, with 14 bases spanning the gap. The CDR3 loop spans 14 amino acids. The CDR3 nucleotides are TGTGCCTGGAGTGGGGTTAACGGCCCGGAGACCCAGTACTTC. Its protein product is CAWSGVNGPETQYF.